These T cell receptor beta chains were read from a single sample in a study of cytomegalovirus exposure and HLA in healthy donors. Here immunoSEQ multiplex PCR was the method, and the copy in TCRdb shows in-frame clones only, minus some. The sample lists approximately 150,000 clones, approximately 90% occurring once. Sequencing input: PBMCs. These receptors were taken from a woman in her twenties or thirties in good health and CMV-seronegative. CDR3s include the opening cysteine and the closing phenylalanine or tryptophan.

>TRBJ2-7|TRBV28
CAIGEAFPKEQYF
>TRBJ1-2|TRBV9
CASSVALTVGYTF
>TRBJ1-2|TRBV7-9
CASSLGQGLHYGYTF
>TRBJ2-2|TRBV19
CASSITARLATPGELFF
>TRBJ2-1|TRBV5-1
CASSPLTDPGNEQFF
>TRBJ2-1|TRBV15
CATSRDLGGRVTDEQFF
>TRBJ2-1|TRBV4-3
CASSQVVRGPSSHYNEQFF
>TRBJ2-5|TRBV5-4
CASSLVELETQYF
>TRBJ2-7|TRBV19
CASSMDSYEQYF
>TRBJ2-1|TRBV19
CASSIPSGGPRWQFF
>TRBJ2-3|TRBV5-1
CASSLVPGGGTDTQYF
>TRBJ1-2|TRBV2
CASKMGGLGGYTF
>TRBJ2-7|TRBV14
CASSQDSEQYF
>TRBJ1-2|TRBV10-1
CASIREGDGYTF
>TRBJ1-2|TRBV27
CASSPNGQGGYTF
>TRBJ2-2|TRBV9
CASSVATSGGAGELFF